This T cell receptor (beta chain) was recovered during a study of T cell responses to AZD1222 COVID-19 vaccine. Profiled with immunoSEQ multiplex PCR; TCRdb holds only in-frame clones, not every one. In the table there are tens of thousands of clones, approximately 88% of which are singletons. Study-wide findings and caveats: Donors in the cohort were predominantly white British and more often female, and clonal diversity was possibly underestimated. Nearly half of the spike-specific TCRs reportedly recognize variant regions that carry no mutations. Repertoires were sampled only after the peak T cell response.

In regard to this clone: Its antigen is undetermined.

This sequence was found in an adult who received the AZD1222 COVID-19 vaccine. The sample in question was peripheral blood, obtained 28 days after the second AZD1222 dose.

CDR3 loop: CASRHSGTTDTQYF. The CDR3 coding sequence is TGTGCCAGTAGACATAGCGGGACCACAGATACGCAGTATTTT. The V and J genes are TRBV19 and TRBJ2-3, with 8 bases aligning to TRBD2. Trimming took 6 bases from V and 2 from J; bases not matched to a gene: 4. The CDR3 sequence is 14 residues long. In germline, CDR1 is LNHDA, CDR2 SQIVND (reference sequence).